This T cell receptor (beta chain) was identified during a study of identifying expanded T cells in peripheral blood. Generated by immunoSEQ multiplex PCR, the TCRdb table keeps only in-frame clones and is missing some. The sample contains about 90,000 clones, roughly 86% of which appear only once. This CDR3 is built from 15 residues. Germline V CDR1 and CDR2: LGHNA, YSLEER. Trimming took 0 bases from V and 4 from J, leaving 12 bases between them. Study-wide points: About 1.2 clones differed between technical replicates, versus about 15 and 19 over time.

This clone appeared a few times. What it binds is not known. The V call is TRBV4-3, the J call TRBJ1-2; D is perhaps TRBD1 (6 bases). The sequence came from a person aged 18 to 75 in good health. Sequenced input: blood. The CDR3 bases are TGCGCCAGCAGCCAAGATAGTGGGGGCGGCTATGGCTACACCTTC. Protein product: CASSQDSGGGYGYTF.